This T cell receptor beta chain originates from a study of prognosis after radiotherapy for stage I lung cancer. Study in general: Squamous cell carcinoma tumors occurred in about 7 patients, adenocarcinoma in 12 to 13.

Genomic DNA yielded TCR beta CDR3, amplified by two-round multiplex PCR. Each TRBV and TRBJ gene had its own primer in the first PCR round. From the multiplex PCR reads, TCRdb called clonotypes with MiXCR, one entry per CDR3 protein. This table holds about 15,000 distinct CDR3 sequences, around 40% found once. After removal of 7 bases from V and 6 bases from J, the junction contained 9 bases not matched to a gene. The CDR3 is 15 amino acids. Germline CDR1 SGHTA, CDR2 FQGNSA. This clonotype was counted a few times. A far larger clone is a single base away, which makes a read error likely. V gene TRBV7-2 combines with J gene TRBJ2-3; 11 bases map to TRBD2. The clonotype originates from a donor older than 45 with non-small cell lung cancer. The sample was PBMCs, taken before or after stereotactic body radiation therapy (not recorded which). The CDR3 loop is CASIHSGGAGDTQYF. The CDR3 region has the DNA TGTGCCAGCATCCATAGCGGGGGGGCTGGCGATACGCAGTATTTT.